Listed here is a single T cell receptor (beta chain). What it binds is not known. The data belong to a study of cytomegalovirus exposure and HLA in healthy donors. Broader study findings: TCR beta V- and J-gene trimming, according to a later analysis, was linked to a missense DCLRE1C variant. Reportedly, cytomegalovirus status was diagnosed with high sensitivity and specificity.

With 60 Vbeta and 13 Jbeta primers, the PCR was carried out. The protocol was immunoSEQ multiplex PCR, while the TCRdb copy is restricted to in-frame clones and leaves out a portion. Of some 150,000 clones listed, 75% to 90% were seen once; the top ten hold 2.5% to 3.5%. The CDR3 covers 11 residues. V was cut by 8 bases and J by 7 bases, with 12 bases left in between. The germline CDR1 and CDR2 sequences are WNHNN and SYGVQD (reference sequence). Sequencing was done on a sample of PBMCs. V is TRBV10-1 and J is TRBJ2-7; D might be TRBD2 (5 bases). The TCR was taken from a woman between 25 and 40 years old in good health and CMV-seronegative. CDR3 nucleotides: TGCGCCAGCGGGGATACGGGGGAGCAGTACTTC. This encodes CASGDTGEQYF.